This TCR beta chain was retrieved from a study of response to subunit inactivated influenza vaccine. TCRdb itself ran the RT-PCR reads through MiXCR, one entry per CDR3 protein. The sample comprises more than 700,000 distinct CDR3 sequences, 21% of which are singletons, and roughly a tenth rests with the top ten. The CDR3 is 12 residues long. The germline V gene encodes CDR1 SQVTM and CDR2 ANQGSEA. The V and J ends lost 5 bases and 7 bases, in that order; junction bases with no gene match: 8. As for this clonotype: The antigen is undetermined.

Study results and caveats: Every seasonal influenza vaccination brings in few new T cells, the authors suggested.

The sequences come from PBMCs from blood, collected 4 to 6 days after vaccination. The chain uses TRBV29-1 and TRBJ2-7; 7 nucleotides agree with TRBD2. This clonotype originated in a man between 50 and 59 years old who received an inactivated influenza vaccine. This CDR3 is CSVLAGEGEQYF. The CDR3 DNA follows: TGCAGCGTTCTGGCGGGAGAGGGTGAGCAGTACTTC.